This T cell receptor (beta chain) was profiled in a study of blood T cell repertoires in COVID-19. There are 17 residues in the CDR3. Germline V gene data show CDR1 as SGDLS and CDR2 as YYNGEE. V lost 4 bases and J lost 6; bases outside the gene matches: 11. Method: immunoSEQ multiplex PCR; TCRdb's copy keeps in-frame clones and lacks some. The sample records 280,000 or so clones, around 85% being singletons. This chain links TRBV9 with TRBJ2-3; 13 bases fit TRBD2. The origin of this receptor is a woman in her 50s who had recovered from COVID-19. Sequenced material: PBMCs or T cells enriched from blood (not recorded which). The CDR3 loop reads CASSPPPTSGRWDTQYF. The CDR3 DNA is TGTGCCAGCAGCCCGCCCCCGACTAGCGGGAGGTGGGATACGCAGTATTTT.